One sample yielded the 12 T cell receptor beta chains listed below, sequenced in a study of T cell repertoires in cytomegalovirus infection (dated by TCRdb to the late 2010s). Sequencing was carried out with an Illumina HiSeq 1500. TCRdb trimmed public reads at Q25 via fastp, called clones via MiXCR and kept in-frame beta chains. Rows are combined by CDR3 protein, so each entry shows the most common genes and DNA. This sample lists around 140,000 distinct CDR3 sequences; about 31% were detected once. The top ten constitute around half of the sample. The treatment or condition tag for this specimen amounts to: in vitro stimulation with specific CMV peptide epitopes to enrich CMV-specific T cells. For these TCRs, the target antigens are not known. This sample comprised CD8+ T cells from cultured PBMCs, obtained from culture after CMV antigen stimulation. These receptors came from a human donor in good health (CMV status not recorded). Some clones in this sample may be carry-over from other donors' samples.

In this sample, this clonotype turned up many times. The CDR3 coding sequence is TGCAGTGCCGGAGGGGCCAGGGGCAGCACCGGGGAGCTGTTTTTT. The encoded protein is CSAGGARGSTGELFF. V usage is TRBV20-1 and J usage is TRBJ2-2; D possibly matches TRBD1 or TRBD2 (6 bases each). Trimming took off 6 bases at V and 4 bases at J, with 18 bases between the two ends. From germline, CDR1 is DFQATT and CDR2 SNEGSKA (reference sequence). This CDR3 has 15 residues.

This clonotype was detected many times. The CDR3 protein is CATIRDRGGEQYF. The CDR3 DNA is TGTGCCACCATACGGGACAGGGGAGGCGAGCAGTACTTC. This sequence joins TRBV7-9 and TRBJ2-7, with 10 bases lining up with TRBD1. Germline V gene lookup returns CDR1 SEHNR and CDR2 FQNEAQ (reference sequence). Germline trimming cut 10 bases from V and 6 bases from J; bases unmatched to any gene: 9. This CDR3 spans 13 amino acids.

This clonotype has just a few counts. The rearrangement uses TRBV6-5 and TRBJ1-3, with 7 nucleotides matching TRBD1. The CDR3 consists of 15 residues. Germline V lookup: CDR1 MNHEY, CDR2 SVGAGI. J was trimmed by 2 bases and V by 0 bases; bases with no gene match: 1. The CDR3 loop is CASSYSRGPGNTIYF. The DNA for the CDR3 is TGTGCCAGCAGTTACTCGAGGGGGCCTGGAAACACCATATATTTT.

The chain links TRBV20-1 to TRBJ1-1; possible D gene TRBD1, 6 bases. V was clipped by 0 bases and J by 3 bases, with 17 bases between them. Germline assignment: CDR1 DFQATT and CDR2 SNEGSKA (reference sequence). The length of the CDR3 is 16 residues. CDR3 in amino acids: CSAREWIRGSDTEAFF. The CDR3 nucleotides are TGCAGTGCTAGAGAGTGGATTAGGGGGTCGGACACTGAAGCTTTCTTT.

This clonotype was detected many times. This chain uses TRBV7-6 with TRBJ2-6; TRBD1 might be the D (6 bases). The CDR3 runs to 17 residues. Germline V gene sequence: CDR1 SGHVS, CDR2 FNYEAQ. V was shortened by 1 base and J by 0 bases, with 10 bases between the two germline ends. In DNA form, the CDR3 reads TGTGCCAGCAGCTTAGGGATGACAGGCTCTGGGGCCAACGTCCTGACTTTC. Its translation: CASSLGMTGSGANVLTF.

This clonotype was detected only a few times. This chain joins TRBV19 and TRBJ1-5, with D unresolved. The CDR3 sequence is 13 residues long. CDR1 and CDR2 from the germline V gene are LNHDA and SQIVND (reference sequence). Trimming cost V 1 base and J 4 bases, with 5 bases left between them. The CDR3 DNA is TGTGCCAGTAGTATAGCGATAAATCAGCCCCAGCATTTT. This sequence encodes CASSIAINQPQHF.

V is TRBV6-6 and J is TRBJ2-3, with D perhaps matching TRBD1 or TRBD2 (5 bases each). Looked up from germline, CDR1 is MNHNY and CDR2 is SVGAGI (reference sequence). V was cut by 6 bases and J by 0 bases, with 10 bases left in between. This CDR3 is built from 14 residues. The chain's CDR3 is CASSSRDSTDTQYF. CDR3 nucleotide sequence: TGTGCCAGCAGCAGCCGGGACAGCACAGATACGCAGTATTTT.

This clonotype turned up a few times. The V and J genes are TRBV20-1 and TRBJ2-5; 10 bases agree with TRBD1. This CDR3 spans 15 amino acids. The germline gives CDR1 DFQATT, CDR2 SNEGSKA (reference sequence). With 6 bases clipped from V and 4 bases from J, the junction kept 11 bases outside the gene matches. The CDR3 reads CSARSWGQGRETQYF. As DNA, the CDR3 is TGCAGTGCCCGATCCTGGGGACAGGGGAGAGAGACCCAGTACTTC.

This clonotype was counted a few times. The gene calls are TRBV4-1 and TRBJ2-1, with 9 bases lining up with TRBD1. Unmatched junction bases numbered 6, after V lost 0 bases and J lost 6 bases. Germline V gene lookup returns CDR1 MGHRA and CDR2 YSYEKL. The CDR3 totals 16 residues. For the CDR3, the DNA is TGCGCCAGCAGCCAAGATTCGGGACAGGGAAGCAATGAGCAGTTCTTC. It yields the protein CASSQDSGQGSNEQFF.

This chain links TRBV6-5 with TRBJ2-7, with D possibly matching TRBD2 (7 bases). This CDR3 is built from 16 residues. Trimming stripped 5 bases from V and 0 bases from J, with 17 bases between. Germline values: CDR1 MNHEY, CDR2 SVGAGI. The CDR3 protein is CASSTLPAGASYEQYF. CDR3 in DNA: TGTGCCAGCAGTACCCTTCCTGCGGGGGCCTCCTACGAGCAGTACTTC.

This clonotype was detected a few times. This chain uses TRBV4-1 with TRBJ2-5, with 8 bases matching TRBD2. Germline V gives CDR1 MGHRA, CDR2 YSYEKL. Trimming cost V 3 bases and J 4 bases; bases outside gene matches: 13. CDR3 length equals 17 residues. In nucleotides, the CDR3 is TGCGCCAGCAGCCACCCAACACGGACGGGAGGGGTAGAGACCCAGTACTTC. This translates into CASSHPTRTGGVETQYF.

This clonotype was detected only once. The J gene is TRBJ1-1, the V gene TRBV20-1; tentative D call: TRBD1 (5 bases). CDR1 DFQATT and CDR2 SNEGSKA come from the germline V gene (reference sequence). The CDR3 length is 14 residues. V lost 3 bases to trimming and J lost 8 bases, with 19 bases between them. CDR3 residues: CSASSGGGTAEAFF. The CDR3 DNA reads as TGCAGTGCTAGTTCGGGCGGGGGGACGGCGGAAGCTTTCTTT.